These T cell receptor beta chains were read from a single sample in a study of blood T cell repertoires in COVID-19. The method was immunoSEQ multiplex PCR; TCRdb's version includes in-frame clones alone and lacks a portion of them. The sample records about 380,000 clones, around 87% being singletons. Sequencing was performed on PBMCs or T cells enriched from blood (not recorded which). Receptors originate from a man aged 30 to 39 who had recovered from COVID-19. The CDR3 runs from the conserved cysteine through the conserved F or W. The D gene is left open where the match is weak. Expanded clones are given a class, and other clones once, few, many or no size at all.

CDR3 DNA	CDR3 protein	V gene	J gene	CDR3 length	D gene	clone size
TGTGCCAGCAGTTCACTGGGACAGGGAGTGACTAACTATGGCTACACCTTC	CASSSLGQGVTNYGYTF	TRBV27	TRBJ1-2	17	TRBD1	.
TGTGCCAGCAGTTTGGGGCCGATTTATGGCTACACCTTC	CASSLGPIYGYTF	TRBV27	TRBJ1-2	13	.	once
TGTGCCAGCAGCCCTCAGTTCGGGGACAGAAACTATGGCTACACCTTC	CASSPQFGDRNYGYTF	TRBV3-1/TRBV3-2	TRBJ1-2	16	TRBD1	.
TGTGCCAGTAAAGGGACAGGGGAATTTAACTATGGCTACACCTTC	CASKGTGEFNYGYTF	TRBV19	TRBJ1-2	15	TRBD1	.
TGTGCCAGCAGAGTGGGACAATATAGCAATCAGCCCCAGCATTTT	CASRVGQYSNQPQHF	TRBV6-5	TRBJ1-5	15	.	.
TGTGCCGCGCACCCAGGGGGACCCTACAATGAGCAGTTCTTC	CAAHPGGPYNEQFF	TRBV30	TRBJ2-1	14	TRBD1	once
TGTGCCAGCAGCCGGAGTGGAGGAGTTGCTGAAGCTTTCTTT	CASSRSGGVAEAFF	TRBV7-8	TRBJ1-1	14	.	.
TGTGCCAGCTCACCGCCGGGCAGGGGCTCTGGAAACACCATATATTTT	CASSPPGRGSGNTIYF	TRBV18	TRBJ1-3	16	.	.
TGTGCCAGTAGGAGGGGGCAGGGCGCTAATTCACCCCTCCACTTT	CASRRGQGANSPLHF	TRBV19	TRBJ1-6	15	TRBD1	.
TGTGCCATCAGTGCGGGGGGGGGCGGCTACACCTTC	CAISAGGGGYTF	TRBV10-3	TRBJ1-2	12	.	once
TGCGCCAGCAGCCCCACAGGGGTAACTGGGGCCAACGTCCTGACTTTC	CASSPTGVTGANVLTF	TRBV5-1	TRBJ2-6	16	TRBD1	.
TGTGCCAGCAGCCCTACCACTACTAACTATGGCTACACCTTC	CASSPTTTNYGYTF	TRBV9	TRBJ1-2	14	.	.
TGCAGTGGCGGGTACAATGAGCAGTTCTTC	CSGGYNEQFF	TRBV20-1	TRBJ2-1	10	.	.
TGCGCCAGCAGCGACAGGGCGAGCAATCAGCCCCAGCATTTT	CASSDRASNQPQHF	TRBV4-1	TRBJ1-5	14	TRBD1	.
TGTGCCACCAGAGGGACAAGGGGAGAGCAGTTCTTC	CATRGTRGEQFF	TRBV24-1	TRBJ2-1	12	.	.
TGTGCCAGCAGTGACTCGAGTCAGGGGTTAGATACGCAGTATTTT	CASSDSSQGLDTQYF	TRBV6-4	TRBJ2-3	15	.	.
TGTGCCAGCTCACCACCGGGAGCCACCGGCTACACCTTC	CASSPPGATGYTF	TRBV18	TRBJ1-2	13	.	.
TGTGCCAGCAGCTTGGCCGGGACAGGGGCCAACAATGAGCAGTTCTTC	CASSLAGTGANNEQFF	TRBV5-5	TRBJ2-1	16	TRBD1	.
TGTGCCAGCAGCCCGGGACAGGGTAATTCACCCCTCCACTTT	CASSPGQGNSPLHF	TRBV5-4	TRBJ1-6	14	TRBD1	.
TGTGCCAGCAGCCCCGACAGGACATTCACCGGGGAGCTGTTTTTT	CASSPDRTFTGELFF	TRBV7-9	TRBJ2-2	15	.	.
TGTGCCAGCAGCTTCGGAGGGTTGAAAACAGATACGCAGTATTTT	CASSFGGLKTDTQYF	TRBV5-4	TRBJ2-3	15	.	.
TGTGCCATCAGGGCTAGCGGGGGGCCGTTGGAGACCCAGTACTTC	CAIRASGGPLETQYF	TRBV10-3	TRBJ2-5	15	TRBD2	.
TGCGCCAGCAGCATCGGGACAGGTCTTGAGACCCAGTACTTC	CASSIGTGLETQYF	TRBV5-1	TRBJ2-5	14	TRBD1	.
TGTGCCAGCAGCGTAGACGACAGAGTAAGAGAGACCCAGTACTTC	CASSVDDRVRETQYF	TRBV9	TRBJ2-5	15	.	few